Below are 7 T cell receptor beta chains sequenced from a single sample in a study of blood T cell repertoires in COVID-19. Using immunoSEQ multiplex PCR, the repertoire was profiled, and TCRdb retains in-frame clones only, with some absent. Counted here are over 70,000 clones, approximately 71% occurring once; the ten biggest clones make up 2% to 2.5%. The sequenced material came from peripheral blood. Every receptor here comes from a man between 65 and 80 years old with COVID-19, enrolled during active disease.

The rearrangement joins TRBV7-2 to TRBJ2-7, with a weak D call TRBD1 (5 bases). CDR3 length: 14 amino acids. Germline V gene data show CDR1 as SGHTA and CDR2 as FQGNSA. V lost 5 bases to trimming and J lost 0 bases, with 11 bases between them. CDR3 sequence reads: CASSVQESSYEQYF. In nucleotides, the CDR3 is TGTGCCAGCAGCGTACAGGAAAGCTCCTACGAGCAGTACTTC.

The rearrangement joins TRBV18 to TRBJ2-3, with TRBD2 matching 11 bases. The germline CDR1 and CDR2 sequences are KGHSH and LQKENI. V gave up 3 bases and J gave up 0 bases; unmatched junction bases: 2. The CDR3 consists of 16 residues. As DNA, the CDR3 is TGTGCCAGCTCACCTCGGACTAGCGGGAGCACAGATACGCAGTATTTT. Translation: CASSPRTSGSTDTQYF.

CDR3 nucleotide sequence: TGCGCCAGCAGCTTGGTGGCAGGAAAATTGAACACTGAAGCTTTCTTT. Residues: CASSLVAGKLNTEAFF. The chain couples TRBV5-1 to TRBJ1-1; D not resolved. Deletions cut 0 bases from V and 0 bases from J, with 12 bases between. Germline CDR1 and CDR2: SGHRS and YFSETQ. CDR3 length equals 16 residues.

The rearrangement uses TRBV7-8 and TRBJ1-5, with 9 nucleotides matching TRBD1. This CDR3 contains 16 residues. Germline V gene sequence: CDR1 SGHVS, CDR2 FQNEAQ. After removal of 1 base from V and 4 bases from J, the junction contained 5 bases not matched to a gene. CDR3 DNA: TGTGCCAGCAGCTTAGAGGGACAGGGTATGAATCAGCCCCAGCATTTT. Translation gives CASSLEGQGMNQPQHF. Supplemented by reference TRBV7-8 and TRBJ1-5, the full variable domain reads GAGVSQSPRYKVAKRGQDVALRCDPISGHVSLFWYQQALGQGPEFLTYFQNEAQLDKSGLPSDRFFAERPEGSVSTLKIQRTQQEDSAVYLCASSLEGQGMNQPQHFGDGTRLSIL.

The J gene is TRBJ2-7, the V gene TRBV28; D not certain. The germline CDR1 and CDR2 sequences are MDHEN and SYDVKM. The CDR3 sequence is 15 residues long. Trimming removed 5 bases at V and 0 bases at J, with 14 bases between. The chain's CDR3 is CASSPSAVSSYEQYF. The CDR3 DNA is TGTGCCAGCAGTCCCTCGGCGGTGAGCTCCTACGAGCAGTACTTC.

The chain carries TRBV28 and TRBJ2-1; D perhaps matches TRBD1 (6 bases). The CDR3 has 13 residues. Germline CDR1 MDHEN, CDR2 SYDVKM. The V and J ends lost 1 base and 8 bases respectively, with 9 bases between them. CDR3 coding DNA: TGTGCCAGCAGTTTATCAGGGGTGCATGAGCAGTTCTTC. It yields the protein CASSLSGVHEQFF.

This chain uses TRBV6-2 or TRBV6-3 with TRBJ1-3; D might be TRBD1 (6 bases). Trimming cost V 4 bases and J 0 bases, with 13 bases left between them. The CDR3 extends over 16 amino acids. Germline V gives CDR1 MNHEY, CDR2 SVGEGT. The CDR3 DNA reads as TGTGCCAGCAGTTCACCAGGGGACTACTCTGGAAACACCATATATTTT. This translates into CASSSPGDYSGNTIYF.